This TCR beta chain appears in the sequencing data of a study of molecular identifiers for immune sequencing clone quantification. Study-wide results and limits: Naive cells had under 1% of molecules in clones above 20 RNA copies, effectors over 99%. Barcode collisions between identical TCR molecules could shrink estimates of highly expanded clone sizes. Spiked Jurkat TCR RNA originating from one cell could reportedly be identified amid about a million naive cells.

TCRdb recomputed calls from the PCR reads with MiXCR, one row per CDR3 protein. The sample includes tens of thousands of distinct CDR3 sequences, approximately 17% of them seen just once. This clonotype has more than one count but fewer than ten. Its specificity is not known. Between the trimmed V and J ends, which lost 0 bases and 7 bases, there was a span of 15 bases. CDR1 and CDR2 from the germline V gene are LGHNA and YSLEER. The length of the CDR3 is 15 residues. This TCR was recovered from a human donor in good health. Some libraries in this study had Jurkat cell RNA spiked in. V is TRBV4-3 and J is TRBJ2-5; the D is unclear. Sequencing used naive CD8+ T cells from blood, with Jurkat cell RNA spiked in. Noted subset: FACS-sorted CD8+CD4-CCR7+CD45RA+ naive T cells. CDR3 DNA: TGCGCCAGCAGCCAAGATCTTGGGAATTTAATGACCCAGTACTTC. Its translation: CASSQDLGNLMTQYF.